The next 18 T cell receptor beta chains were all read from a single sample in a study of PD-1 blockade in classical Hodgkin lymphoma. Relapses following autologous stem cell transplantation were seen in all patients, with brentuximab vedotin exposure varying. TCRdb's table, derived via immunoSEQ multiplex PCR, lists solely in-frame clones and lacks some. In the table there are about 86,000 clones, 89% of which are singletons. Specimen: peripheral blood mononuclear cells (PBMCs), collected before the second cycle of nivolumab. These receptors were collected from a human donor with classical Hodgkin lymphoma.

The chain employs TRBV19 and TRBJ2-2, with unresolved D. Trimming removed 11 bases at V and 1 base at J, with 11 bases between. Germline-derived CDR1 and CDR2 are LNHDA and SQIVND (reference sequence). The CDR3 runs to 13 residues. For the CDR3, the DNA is TGTGCCTCTACGGCGTTGAACACCGGGGAGCTGTTTTTT. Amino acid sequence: CASTALNTGELFF.

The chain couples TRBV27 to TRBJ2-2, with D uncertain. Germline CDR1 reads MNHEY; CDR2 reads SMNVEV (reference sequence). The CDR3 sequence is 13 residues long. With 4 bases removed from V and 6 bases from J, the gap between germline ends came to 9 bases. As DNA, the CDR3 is TGTGCCAGCAGTTGGTCCTCTTCCGGGGAGCTGTTTTTT. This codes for CASSWSSSGELFF.

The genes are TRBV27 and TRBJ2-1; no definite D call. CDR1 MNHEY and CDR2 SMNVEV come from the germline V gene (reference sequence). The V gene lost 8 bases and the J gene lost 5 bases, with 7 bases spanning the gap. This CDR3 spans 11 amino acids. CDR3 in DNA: TGTGCCAGCGGCTACAACAATGAGCAGTTCTTC. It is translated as CASGYNNEQFF.

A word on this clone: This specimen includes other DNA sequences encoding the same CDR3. The CDR3 DNA follows: TGTGCCAGCAGTTCAACGGGAAACTATGGCTACACCTTC. This codes for CASSSTGNYGYTF. The rearrangement links TRBV28 to TRBJ1-2; D remains ambiguous. V was cut by 4 bases and J by 2 bases, with 8 bases left in between. CDR3 size: 13 residues. The germline V gene has CDR1 MDHEN and CDR2 SYDVKM.

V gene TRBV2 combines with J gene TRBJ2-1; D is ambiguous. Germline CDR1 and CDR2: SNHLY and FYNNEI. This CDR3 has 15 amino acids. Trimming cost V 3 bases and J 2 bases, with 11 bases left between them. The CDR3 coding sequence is TGTGCCAGCAGTGAGGCCGCCAACACCTACAATGAGCAGTTCTTC. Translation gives CASSEAANTYNEQFF.

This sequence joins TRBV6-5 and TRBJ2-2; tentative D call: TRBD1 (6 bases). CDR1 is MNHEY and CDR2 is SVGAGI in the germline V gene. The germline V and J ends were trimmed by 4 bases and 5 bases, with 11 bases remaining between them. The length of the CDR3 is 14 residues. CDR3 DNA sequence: TGTGCCAGCAGTTTAGCCAGGGGTACCGGGGAGCTGTTTTTT. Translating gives CASSLARGTGELFF.

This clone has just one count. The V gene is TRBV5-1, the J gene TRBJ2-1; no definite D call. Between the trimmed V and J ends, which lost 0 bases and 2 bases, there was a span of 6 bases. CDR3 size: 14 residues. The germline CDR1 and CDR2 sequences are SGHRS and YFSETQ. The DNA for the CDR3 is TGCGCCAGCAGCTTGGACTACCCCTACAATGAGCAGTTCTTC. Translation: CASSLDYPYNEQFF.

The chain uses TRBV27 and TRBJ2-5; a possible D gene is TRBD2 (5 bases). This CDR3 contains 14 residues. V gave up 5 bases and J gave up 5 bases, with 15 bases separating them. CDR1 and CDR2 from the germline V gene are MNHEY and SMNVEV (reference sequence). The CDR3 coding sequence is TGTGCCAGCAGTCCCATAGCCCCGGGGGAGACCCAGTACTTC. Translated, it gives CASSPIAPGETQYF.

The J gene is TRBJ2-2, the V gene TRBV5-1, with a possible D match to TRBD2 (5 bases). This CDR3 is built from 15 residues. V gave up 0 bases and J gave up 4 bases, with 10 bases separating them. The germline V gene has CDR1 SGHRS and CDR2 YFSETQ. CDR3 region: CASSLADWTTGELFF. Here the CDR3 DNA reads TGCGCCAGCAGCTTGGCGGACTGGACCACCGGGGAGCTGTTTTTT.

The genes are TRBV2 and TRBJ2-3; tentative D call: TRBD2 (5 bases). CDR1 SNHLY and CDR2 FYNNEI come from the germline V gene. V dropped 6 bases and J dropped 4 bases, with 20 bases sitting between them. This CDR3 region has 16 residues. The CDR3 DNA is TGTGCCAGCAGCGATGGACTCCCGGTTCTTGCAGATACGCAGTATTTT. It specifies CASSDGLPVLADTQYF.

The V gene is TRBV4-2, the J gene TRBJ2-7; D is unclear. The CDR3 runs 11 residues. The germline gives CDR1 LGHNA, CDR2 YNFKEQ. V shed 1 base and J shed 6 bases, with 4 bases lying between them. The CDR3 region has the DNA TGTGCCAGCAGCCAAGCAGGCGAGCAGTACTTC. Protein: CASSQAGEQYF.

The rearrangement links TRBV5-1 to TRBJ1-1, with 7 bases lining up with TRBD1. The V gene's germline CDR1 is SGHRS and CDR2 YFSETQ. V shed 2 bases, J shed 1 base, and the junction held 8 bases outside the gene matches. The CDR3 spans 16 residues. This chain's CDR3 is CASSFRAGTANTEAFF. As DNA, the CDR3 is TGCGCCAGCAGCTTTAGGGCCGGGACAGCGAACACTGAAGCTTTCTTT.

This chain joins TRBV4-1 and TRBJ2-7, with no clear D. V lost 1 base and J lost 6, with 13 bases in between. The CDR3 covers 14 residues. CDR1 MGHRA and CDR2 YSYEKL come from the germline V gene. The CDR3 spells CASSQAVGLREQYF. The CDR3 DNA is TGCGCCAGCAGCCAAGCGGTGGGTCTCCGCGAGCAGTACTTC.

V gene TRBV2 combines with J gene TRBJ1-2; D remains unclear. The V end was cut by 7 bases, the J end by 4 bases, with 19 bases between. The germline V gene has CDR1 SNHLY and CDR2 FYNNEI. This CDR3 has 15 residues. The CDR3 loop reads CASILTLWTGYGYTF. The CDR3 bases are TGTGCCAGCATCCTGACGCTATGGACTGGCTATGGCTACACCTTC. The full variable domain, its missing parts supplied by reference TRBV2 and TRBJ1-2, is EPEVTQTPSHQVTQMGQEVILRCVPISNHLYFYWYRQILGQKVEFLVSFYNNEISEKSEIFDDQFSVERPDGSNFTLKIRSTKLEDSAMYFCASILTLWTGYGYTFGSGTRLTVV.

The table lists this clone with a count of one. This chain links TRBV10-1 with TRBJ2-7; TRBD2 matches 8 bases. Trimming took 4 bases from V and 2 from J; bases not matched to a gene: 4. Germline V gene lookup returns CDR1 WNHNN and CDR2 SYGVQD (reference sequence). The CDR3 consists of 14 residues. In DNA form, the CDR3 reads TGCGCCAGCAGTGCGCTAGCGGGCCCCTACGAGCAGTACTTC. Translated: CASSALAGPYEQYF.

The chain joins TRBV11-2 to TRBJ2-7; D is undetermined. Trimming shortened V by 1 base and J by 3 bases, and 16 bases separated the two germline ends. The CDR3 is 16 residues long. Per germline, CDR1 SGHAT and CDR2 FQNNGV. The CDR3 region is CASSLVDPGPNYEQYF. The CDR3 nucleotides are TGTGCCAGCAGCTTAGTCGACCCCGGGCCGAACTACGAGCAGTACTTC. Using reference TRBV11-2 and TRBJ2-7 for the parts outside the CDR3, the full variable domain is EAGVAQSPRYKIIEKRQSVAFWCNPISGHATLYWYQQILGQGPKLLIQFQNNGVVDDSQLPKDRFSAERLKGVDSTLKIQPAKLEDSAVYLCASSLVDPGPNYEQYFGPGTRLTVT.

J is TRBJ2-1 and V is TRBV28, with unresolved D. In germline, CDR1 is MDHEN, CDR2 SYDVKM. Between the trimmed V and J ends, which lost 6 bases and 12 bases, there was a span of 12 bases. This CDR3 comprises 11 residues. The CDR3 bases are TGTGCCAGCAGCAACACCCGTGGGCAGTTCTTC. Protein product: CASSNTRGQFF.

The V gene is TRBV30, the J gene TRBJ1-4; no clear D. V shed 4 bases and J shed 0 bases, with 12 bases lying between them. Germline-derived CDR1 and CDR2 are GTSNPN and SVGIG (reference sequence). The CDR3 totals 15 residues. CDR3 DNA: TGTGCCTGGAATGTTGGGCTGGCAACTAATGAAAAACTGTTTTTT. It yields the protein CAWNVGLATNEKLFF.